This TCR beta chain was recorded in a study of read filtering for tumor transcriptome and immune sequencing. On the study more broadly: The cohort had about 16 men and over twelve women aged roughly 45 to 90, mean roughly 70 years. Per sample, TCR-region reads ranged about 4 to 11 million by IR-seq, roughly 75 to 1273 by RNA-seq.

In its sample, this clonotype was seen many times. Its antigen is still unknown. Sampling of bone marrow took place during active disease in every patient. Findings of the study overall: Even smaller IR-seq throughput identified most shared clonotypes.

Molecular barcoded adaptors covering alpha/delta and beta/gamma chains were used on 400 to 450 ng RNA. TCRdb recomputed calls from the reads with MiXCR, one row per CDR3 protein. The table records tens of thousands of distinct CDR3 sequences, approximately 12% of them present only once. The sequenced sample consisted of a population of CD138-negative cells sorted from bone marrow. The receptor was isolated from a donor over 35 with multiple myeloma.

Here the CDR3 DNA reads TGTGCCACCAGTGATGCACTAGCGGGAGTTACTAATGAGCAGTTCTTC. Its translation: CATSDALAGVTNEQFF. The chain employs TRBV24-1 and TRBJ2-1; 11 bases are a match to TRBD2. This CDR3 region has 16 residues. The V and J ends lost 3 bases and 7 bases, in that order; junction bases with no gene match: 7. CDR1 is KGHDR, CDR2 SFDVKD, per germline.